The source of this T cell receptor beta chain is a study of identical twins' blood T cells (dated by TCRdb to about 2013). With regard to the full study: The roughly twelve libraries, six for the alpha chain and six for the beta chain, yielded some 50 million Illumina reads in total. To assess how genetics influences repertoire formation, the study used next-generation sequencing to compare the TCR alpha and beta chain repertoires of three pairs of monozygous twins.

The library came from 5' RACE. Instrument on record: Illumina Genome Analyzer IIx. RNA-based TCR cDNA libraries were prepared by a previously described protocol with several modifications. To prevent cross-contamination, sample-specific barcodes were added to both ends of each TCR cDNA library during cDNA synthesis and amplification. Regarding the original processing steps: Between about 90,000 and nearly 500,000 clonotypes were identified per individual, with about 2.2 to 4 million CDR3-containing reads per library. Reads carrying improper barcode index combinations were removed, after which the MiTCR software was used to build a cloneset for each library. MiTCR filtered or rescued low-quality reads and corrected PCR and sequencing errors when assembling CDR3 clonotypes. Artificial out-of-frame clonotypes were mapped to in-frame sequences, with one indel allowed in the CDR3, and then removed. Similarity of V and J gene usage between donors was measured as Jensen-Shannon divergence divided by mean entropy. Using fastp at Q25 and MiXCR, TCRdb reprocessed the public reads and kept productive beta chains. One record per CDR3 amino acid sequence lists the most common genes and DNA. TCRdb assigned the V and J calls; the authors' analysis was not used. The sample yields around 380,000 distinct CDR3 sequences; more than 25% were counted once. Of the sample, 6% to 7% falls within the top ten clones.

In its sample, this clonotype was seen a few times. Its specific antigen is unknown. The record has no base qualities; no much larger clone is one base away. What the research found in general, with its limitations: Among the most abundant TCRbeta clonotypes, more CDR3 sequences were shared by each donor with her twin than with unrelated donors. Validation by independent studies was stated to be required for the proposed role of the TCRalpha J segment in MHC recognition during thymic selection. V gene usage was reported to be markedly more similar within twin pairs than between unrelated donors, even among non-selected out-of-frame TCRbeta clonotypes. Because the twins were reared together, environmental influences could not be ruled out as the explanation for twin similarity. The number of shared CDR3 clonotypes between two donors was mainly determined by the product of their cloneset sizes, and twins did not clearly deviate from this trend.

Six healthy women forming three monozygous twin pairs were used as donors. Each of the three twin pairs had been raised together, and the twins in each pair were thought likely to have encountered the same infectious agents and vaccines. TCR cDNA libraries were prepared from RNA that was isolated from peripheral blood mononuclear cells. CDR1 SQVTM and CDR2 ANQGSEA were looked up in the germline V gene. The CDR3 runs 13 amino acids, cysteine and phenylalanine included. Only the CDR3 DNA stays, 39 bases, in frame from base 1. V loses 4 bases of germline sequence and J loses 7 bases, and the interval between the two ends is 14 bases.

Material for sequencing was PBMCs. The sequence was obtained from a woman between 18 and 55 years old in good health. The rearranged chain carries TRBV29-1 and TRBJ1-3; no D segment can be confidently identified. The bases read TGCAGCGTTGGGAACAGAGGAGGGAACACCATATATTTT. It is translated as CSVGNRGGNTIYF.